The 10 T cell receptor beta chains below all came from one sample that was sequenced in a study of T cell clonality in common variable immunodeficiency (dated by TCRdb to 2014 to 2015). Libraries were built with the immunoSEQ multiplex PCR assay. The source is immuneACCESS, and TCRdb retained only in-frame sequences with V and J called. Part of the clones is not carried over; for the studies checked, unresolved V genes explain less than half of this, and the remainder is unexplained. In this sample the table shows approximately 57,000 clones, and no singletons are among them. Together, the top ten hold 0.83% of the sample. Sequenced sample: peripheral blood mononuclear cells. The receptors shown here come from a person aged 18-70 years in good health.

There are many counts of this clone. The CDR3 end lies 3 residues beyond the end of the read and is filled in from the germline J gene. The V gene is TRBV30, the J gene TRBJ1-2, with TRBD1 matching over 7 bases. The V gene's germline CDR1 is GTSNPN and CDR2 SVGIG (reference sequence). The CDR3 consists of 13 residues. The CDR3 is CAWSAGDSQGYTF. The covered CDR3 bases are TGTGCCTGGAGTGCTGGGGACAGTCAAGGC.

The sample holds many counts of this clone. Read sequence stops 3 residues before the CDR3 end, and the germline J gene provides the missing end. The genes are TRBV5-1 and TRBJ2-1, with 11 positions matching TRBD2. The ends lost 2 bases at V and 5 bases at J; junction bases unmatched: 6. CDR1 is SGHRS, CDR2 YFSETQ, per germline. The CDR3 contains 16 residues. Incomplete CDR3 DNA: TGCGCCAGCAGCTTTCTAGCGGGGGGCCTCGACAATGAG. Translated, it gives CASSFLAGGLDNE. Given in full, the CDR3 is CASSFLAGGLDNEQFF.

The table lists this clone with many counts. The CDR3 is cut off 3 residues early in the read; its end comes from the germline J gene. The chain couples TRBV5-1 to TRBJ2-5; D perhaps matches TRBD2 (6 bases). The V gene lost 4 bases and the J gene lost 1 base, with 20 bases spanning the gap. Germline-derived CDR1 and CDR2 are SGHRS and YFSETQ. The CDR3 contains 17 residues. CDR3 DNA (partial): TGCGCCAGCAGCCGGGGAGGAACTGCACCCGGCCAAGAGACC. This translates into CASSRGGTAPGQET. Given in full, the CDR3 is CASSRGGTAPGQETQYF.

A remark on this clone: The read ends 3 residues before the CDR3 terminus; that terminus is restored from the germline J gene. V gene TRBV7-9 combines with J gene TRBJ1-5; no definite D call. CDR3 size: 13 residues. V gave up 1 base and J gave up 3 bases, with 4 bases separating them. Germline CDR1 and CDR2: SEHNR and FQNEAQ (reference sequence). This CDR3 is CASSLGANQPQHF. CDR3 bases read: TGTGCCAGCAGCTTAGGGGCCAATCAGCCC.

This clone was counted many times. The observed sequence ends 3 residues before the CDR3 terminus, with the missing tail filled in from the germline J gene. The chain employs TRBV20-1 and TRBJ2-3; TRBD1 is a possible D gene (6 bases). CDR3 length equals 13 residues. The germline V gene encodes CDR1 DFQATT and CDR2 SNEGSKA (reference sequence). Trimming shortened V by 6 bases and J by 3 bases, and 13 bases separated the two germline ends. The CDR3 bases that were read are TGCAGTGCATCGGGACATACAACAGATACG. Amino acids: CSASGHTTDT. The entire CDR3 protein reads CSASGHTTDTQYF.

There are many counts of this clone. The CDR3 end is not reached by the read, which stops 3 residues before it; the germline J gene fills it in. The chain carries TRBV5-6 and TRBJ1-1, with TRBD1 matching over 7 bases. V lost 2 bases to trimming and J lost 1 base; unmatched junction nucleotides: 2. The CDR3 spans 14 residues. Germline CDR1 and CDR2: SGHDT and YYEEEE. CDR3 sequence: CASSLQGWNTEAFF. The sequenced CDR3 bases are TGTGCCAGCAGCTTACAGGGGTGGAACACTGAA.

Concerning this clone: The read finishes 3 residues shy of the CDR3 end, and the germline J gene is used to complete it. V usage is TRBV2 and J usage is TRBJ2-3; 8 bases are shared with TRBD2. The V gene end was trimmed by 0 bases and the J gene end by 4 bases; junction bases not matched to a gene: 3. The CDR3 is made up of 15 amino acids. CDR1 and CDR2 from the germline V gene are SNHLY and FYNNEI. The sequenced CDR3 bases are TGTGCCAGCAGTGAAGCGCTCGGGGGGGCAGATACG. It translates to CASSEALGGADT. The CDR3 in full is CASSEALGGADTQYF.

This clone was detected many times. Read coverage stops 3 residues before the CDR3 terminus; the germline J gene supplies the remainder. The chain uses TRBV5-1 and TRBJ1-1; tentatively, D is TRBD1 (5 bases). The CDR3 extends over 14 amino acids. The germline V gene encodes CDR1 SGHRS and CDR2 YFSETQ. The covered CDR3 bases are TGCGCCAGCAGCTCCATTCCGACAGTGAGCGAA. Translation: CASSSIPTVSE. The full CDR3 is CASSSIPTVSEAFF.

This clone was observed many times. The CDR3 end is not reached by the read, which stops 3 residues before it; the germline J gene fills it in. This chain connects TRBV10-1 to TRBJ2-1, with 8 bases lining up with TRBD1. V gave up 8 bases and J gave up 7 bases; unmatched junction bases: 7. Germline V gives CDR1 WNHNN, CDR2 SYGVQD (reference sequence). The CDR3 spans 13 residues. The sequenced CDR3 bases are TGCGCCAGCGAGGGCAGGGGGCGGAATGAG. Its translation is CASEGRGRNE. In full, the CDR3 is CASEGRGRNEQFF.

This clone was seen repeatedly, ten times or more. The CDR3 end is not reached by the read, which stops 3 residues before it; the germline J gene fills it in. J is TRBJ1-2 and V is TRBV11-2, with a weak D call TRBD1 (5 bases). The V gene lost 0 bases and the J gene lost 7 bases, with 15 bases spanning the gap. This CDR3 comprises 15 residues. The V gene's germline CDR1 is SGHAT and CDR2 FQNNGV. The covered CDR3 bases are TGTGCCAGCAGCTTAGATCCGGAGGGGAGATCTGGC. Protein sequence: CASSLDPEGRSG. The CDR3 reads in full as CASSLDPEGRSGYTF.